This T cell receptor (beta chain) was obtained from a study of early T cells in non-severe SARS-CoV-2 infection. Study-level findings and limits: VDJdb-based annotation leaned toward anti-spike CD8 responses and missed private and CD4 specificities.

Remarks on this clonotype: Its antigen is unknown.

Individual cDNA molecules received unique molecular identifiers during library preparation. MiXCR, run by TCRdb on the 5' RACE reads, gives a single entry per CDR3 protein. This sample yields 70,000 to 95,000 distinct CDR3 sequences, of which roughly 9.6% are seen a single time; about 4.8% belongs to the top ten. This CDR3 has 13 amino acids. The rearrangement joins TRBV21-1 to TRBJ2-7; no DNA check was done on the table's D call, TRBD1. TRBV21-1 is shown as a pseudogene. The source material was whole blood. The receptor comes from an adult who was a healthcare worker with PCR-confirmed SARS-CoV-2 infection or an uninfected control (not recorded which). DNA for the CDR3: TGTGCCAGACAGGGGTTCCGGCCCTACGAGCAGTACTTC. Protein: CARQGFRPYEQYF.